This T cell receptor (beta chain) originates from a study of shared clonotypes between healthy human individuals. Study-wide results and limits: Naive subsets, compared against memory subsets, generally had larger estimated richness values.

Repertoires were generated with immunoSEQ multiplex PCR, while TCRdb's copy carries only in-frame clones and drops some. The table includes 200,000 to 250,000 clones, just over 65% detected once. This CDR3 comprises 18 residues. V was pared by 2 bases and J by 6 bases, with 16 bases of the junction left unmatched. CDR1 is SGHRS and CDR2 is YFSETQ in the germline V gene. Concerning this clone: Antigen: not known. Other DNA sequences in the sample encode the same CDR3.

The V and J genes are TRBV5-1 and TRBJ2-2, with 7 positions matching TRBD2. Input material: memory CD4+ T cells sorted from blood. Subset here: CD45RA-negative fraction. The receptor's source is a man aged 25 to 40 in good health. The CDR3 DNA follows: TGCGCCAGCAGCTTTGAGGGAGAATCAACCGGGGGGTCCGGGGAGCTGTTTTTT. Its protein product is CASSFEGESTGGSGELFF.